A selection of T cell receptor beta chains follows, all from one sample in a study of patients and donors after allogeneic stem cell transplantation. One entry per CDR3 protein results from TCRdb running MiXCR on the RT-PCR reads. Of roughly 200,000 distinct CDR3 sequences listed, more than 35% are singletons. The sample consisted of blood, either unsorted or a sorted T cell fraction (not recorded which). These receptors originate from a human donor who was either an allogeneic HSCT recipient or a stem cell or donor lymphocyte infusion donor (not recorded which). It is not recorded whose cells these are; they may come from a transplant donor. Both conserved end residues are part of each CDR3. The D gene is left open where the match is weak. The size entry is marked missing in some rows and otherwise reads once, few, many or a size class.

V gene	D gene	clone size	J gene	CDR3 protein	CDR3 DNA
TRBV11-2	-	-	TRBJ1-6	CASSLDTSSYNSPLHF	TGTGCCAGCAGCTTAGATACGAGCTCCTATAATTCACCCCTCCACTTT
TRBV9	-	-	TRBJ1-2	CASSVAERDGGYTF	TGTGCCAGCAGCGTAGCAGAAAGGGATGGCGGCTACACCTTC
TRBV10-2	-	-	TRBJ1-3	CASSELEGTGNTIYF	TGCGCCAGCAGTGAGTTGGAGGGGACTGGAAACACCATATATTTT
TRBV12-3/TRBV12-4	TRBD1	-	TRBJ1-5	CASSGQGLIRDQPQHF	TGTGCCAGCAGCGGACAGGGACTAATCCGAGATCAGCCCCAGCATTTT
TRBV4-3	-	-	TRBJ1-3	CASSQEEGPTVLSGNTIYF	TGCGCCAGCAGCCAAGAGGAGGGACCCACTGTCCTCTCTGGAAACACCATATATTTT
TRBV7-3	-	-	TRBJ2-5	CASSRRLLETQYF	TGTGCCAGCAGCCGCAGACTGTTAGAGACCCAGTACTTC
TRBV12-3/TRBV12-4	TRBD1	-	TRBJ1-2	CASTPWEQGAHGYTF	TGTGCCAGCACTCCCTGGGAACAGGGGGCCCATGGCTACACCTTC
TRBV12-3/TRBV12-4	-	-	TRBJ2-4	CASSEDYYIQYF	TGTGCCAGCAGTGAAGACTATTACATTCAGTACTTC
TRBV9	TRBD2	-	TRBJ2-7	CASSPGLAGGDYEQYF	TGTGCCAGCAGCCCGGGACTAGCGGGAGGGGACTACGAGCAGTACTTC
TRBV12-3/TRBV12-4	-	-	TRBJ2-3	CASTRQEPSTDTQYF	TGTGCCAGCACACGACAGGAGCCTAGCACAGATACGCAGTATTTT
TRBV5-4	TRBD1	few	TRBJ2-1	CASSHNPGGWNEQFF	TGTGCCAGCAGCCATAACCCAGGGGGTTGGAATGAGCAGTTCTTC
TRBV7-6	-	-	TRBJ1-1	CASSLGAGFPEAFF	TGTGCCAGCAGCTTAGGGGCGGGGTTCCCTGAAGCTTTCTTT
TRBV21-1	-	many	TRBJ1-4	CASSKPRQAATNEKLFF	TGTGCCAGCAGCAAGCCTCGGCAGGCAGCAACTAATGAAAAACTGTTTTTT
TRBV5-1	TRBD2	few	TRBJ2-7	CASSLKSGTGEQYF	TGCGCCAGCAGCTTGAAAAGCGGGACGGGGGAGCAGTACTTC
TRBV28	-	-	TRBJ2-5	CASSFRRAQETQYF	TGTGCCAGCAGTTTTCGCAGGGCCCAAGAGACCCAGTACTTC
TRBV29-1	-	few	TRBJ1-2	CSVEPSLDRKGGYTF	TGCAGCGTTGAACCATCCTTGGACAGAAAGGGTGGCTACACCTTC
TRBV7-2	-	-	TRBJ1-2	CASSPSPDWDYGYTF	TGTGCCAGCAGCCCCTCTCCGGATTGGGACTATGGCTACACCTTC
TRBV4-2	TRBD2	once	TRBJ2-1	CASSQTQTGSGIPNEQFF	TGTGCCAGCAGCCAGACGCAAACAGGTAGCGGGATTCCCAATGAGCAGTTCTTC
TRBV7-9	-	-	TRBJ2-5	CASSLAEHRYQETQYF	TGTGCCAGCAGCTTAGCCGAACACAGGTACCAAGAGACCCAGTACTTC
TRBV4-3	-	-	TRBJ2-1	CASSQGAFSYNEQFF	TGCGCCAGCAGCCAAGGAGCGTTCTCCTACAATGAGCAGTTCTTC
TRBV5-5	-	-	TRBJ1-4	CASSLEGRSNEKLFF	TGTGCCAGCAGCTTGGAAGGCAGATCTAATGAAAAACTGTTTTTT
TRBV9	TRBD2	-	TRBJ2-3	CASSARLAGGMDTQYF	TGTGCCAGCAGCGCTCGTTTAGCGGGAGGCATGGATACGCAGTATTTT
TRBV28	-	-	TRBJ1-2	CASSLVKGEGYTF	TGTGCCAGCAGTTTGGTGAAGGGTGAAGGCTACACCTTC
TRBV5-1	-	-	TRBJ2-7	CASSFRGYEQYF	TGCGCCAGCAGCTTTCGGGGTTACGAGCAGTACTTC
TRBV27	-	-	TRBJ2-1	CASSLRASVSEQFF	TGTGCCAGCAGTTTAAGGGCTAGCGTGAGTGAGCAGTTCTTC
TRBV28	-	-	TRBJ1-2	CASSFRDAGYTF	TGTGCCAGCAGTTTCCGGGACGCAGGCTACACCTTC
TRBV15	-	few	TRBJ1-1	CATSRDRLNTEAFF	TGTGCCACCAGCAGAGACAGACTGAACACTGAAGCTTTCTTT
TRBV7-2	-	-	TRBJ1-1	CASSFAGGTVITEAFF	TGTGCCAGCAGCTTCGCCGGGGGCACAGTGATCACTGAAGCTTTCTTT
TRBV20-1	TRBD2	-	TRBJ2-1	CSASPFPGLAAVNEQFF	TGCAGTGCTAGCCCTTTTCCGGGACTAGCGGCAGTCAATGAGCAGTTCTTC
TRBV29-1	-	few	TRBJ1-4	CSVMAASNEKLFF	TGCAGCGTTATGGCAGCTTCTAATGAAAAACTGTTTTTT
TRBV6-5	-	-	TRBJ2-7	CASTPATGSGSYEQYF	TGTGCCAGCACCCCGGCCACAGGGTCTGGGTCCTACGAGCAGTACTTC
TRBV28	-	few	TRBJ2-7	CASSTVGPRFYEQYF	TGTGCCAGCAGTACAGTGGGACCTCGATTCTACGAGCAGTACTTC
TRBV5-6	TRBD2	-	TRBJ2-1	CASSLWAGAFSEQFF	TGTGCCAGCAGCTTGTGGGCGGGAGCATTTTCTGAGCAGTTCTTC